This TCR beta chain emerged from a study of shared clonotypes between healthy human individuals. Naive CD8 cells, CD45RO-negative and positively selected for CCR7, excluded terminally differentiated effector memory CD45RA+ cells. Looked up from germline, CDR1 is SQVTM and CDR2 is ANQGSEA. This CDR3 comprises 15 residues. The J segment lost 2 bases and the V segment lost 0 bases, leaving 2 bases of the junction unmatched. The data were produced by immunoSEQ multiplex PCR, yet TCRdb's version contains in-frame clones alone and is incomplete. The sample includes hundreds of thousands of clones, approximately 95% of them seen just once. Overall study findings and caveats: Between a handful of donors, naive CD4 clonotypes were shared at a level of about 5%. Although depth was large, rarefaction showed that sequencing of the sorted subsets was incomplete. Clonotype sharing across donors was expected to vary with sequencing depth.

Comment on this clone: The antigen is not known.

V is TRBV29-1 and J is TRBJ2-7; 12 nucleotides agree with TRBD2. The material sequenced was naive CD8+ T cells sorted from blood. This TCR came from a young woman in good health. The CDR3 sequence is CSVEDRLAGAYEQYF. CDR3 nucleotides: TGCAGCGTTGAAGATCGACTAGCGGGAGCCTACGAGCAGTACTTC.